Presented here are 15 T cell receptor beta chains from one specimen sequenced in a study of beta chain features in type 1 diabetes. cDNA synthesis used the whole RNA isolate, giving expressed TCRB sequences. Sequenced by immunoSEQ multiplex PCR; TCRdb stores in-frame clones only, minus some. The sample includes about 620,000 clones, 15% to 19% of them seen just once. Source material: naive CD4+ T cells from blood. Receptors originate from a man aged 18 to 29 in good health.

This clone was observed a few times. CDR3 amino acids: CASSLSRGWDTQYF. CDR3 bases: TGTGCCAGCAGCTTATCCAGGGGGTGGGATACGCAGTATTTT. V and J are TRBV7-2 and TRBJ2-3; 7 bases agree with TRBD1. The germline V gene has CDR1 SGHTA and CDR2 FQGNSA. The CDR3 contains 14 residues. J lost 6 bases, V lost 2 bases, and 5 bases had no gene match.

The rearrangement uses TRBV11-2 and TRBJ2-5, with 9 positions matching TRBD2. With V trimmed by 0 bases and J by 1 base, 6 bases remained unmatched. CDR3 length equals 17 residues. Germline V lookup: CDR1 SGHAT, CDR2 FQNNGV. This chain's CDR3 is CASSLDPLAGPQETQYF. CDR3 bases: TGTGCCAGCAGCTTAGATCCCCTAGCGGGGCCCCAAGAGACCCAGTACTTC.

This clone occurred a few times. The chain couples TRBV29-1 to TRBJ1-3; TRBD1 matches at 8 bases. The CDR3 is 13 amino acids. The V segment lost 7 bases and the J segment 0 bases; nucleotides outside the gene matches: 2. The germline V gene encodes CDR1 SQVTM and CDR2 ANQGSEA. CDR3 loop: CSAGTGSGNTIYF. The CDR3 DNA reads as TGCAGCGCCGGGACAGGCTCTGGAAACACCATATATTTT.

V is TRBV5-1 and J is TRBJ2-1; unclear D gene. V was clipped by 0 bases and J by 5 bases, with 9 bases between them. CDR1 and CDR2 from the germline V gene are SGHRS and YFSETQ. This CDR3 is built from 14 residues. CDR3 amino acids: CASSLDGANNEQFF. DNA for the CDR3: TGCGCCAGCAGCTTGGACGGCGCTAACAATGAGCAGTTCTTC.

The V call is TRBV29-1, the J call TRBJ2-5, with D unresolved. The length of the CDR3 is 12 residues. Germline V gives CDR1 SQVTM, CDR2 ANQGSEA. Trimming pared 4 bases from V and 5 bases from J, leaving 11 bases between. The CDR3 sequence is CSVAPRRETQYF. CDR3 coding DNA: TGCAGCGTTGCTCCCCGCCGGGAGACCCAGTACTTC.

This sequence joins TRBV5-1 and TRBJ1-5, with TRBD1 as a possible D gene (5 bases). The V gene's germline CDR1 is SGHRS and CDR2 YFSETQ. The germline V and J ends were trimmed by 0 bases and 0 bases, with 10 bases remaining between them. There are 16 residues in the CDR3. CDR3 residues: CASSLGDVDSNQPQHF. The DNA of the CDR3 is TGCGCCAGCAGCTTGGGGGACGTAGATAGCAATCAGCCCCAGCATTTT.

This clone was seen a handful of times. The V gene is TRBV28, the J gene TRBJ2-5, with TRBD1 matching 7 bases. Germline CDR1 reads MDHEN; CDR2 reads SYDVKM. V dropped 5 bases and J dropped 13; count of bases not matched to a gene: 19. The CDR3 totals 15 residues. The CDR3 nucleotides are TGTGCCAGCAGTCTCACTTTGACAGGGTCCCAGCTCACGTACTTC. Its translation is CASSLTLTGSQLTYF.

The chain employs TRBV28 and TRBJ1-1; 7 bases agree with TRBD1. This CDR3 has 13 residues. V dropped 8 bases and J dropped 5; count of bases not matched to a gene: 8. Germline CDR1 MDHEN, CDR2 SYDVKM. The CDR3 protein is CASHFRGGTEAFF. The CDR3 nucleotides read TGTGCCAGCCACTTCAGGGGGGGTACTGAAGCTTTCTTT. The entire variable domain, with the rest obtained from reference TRBV28 and TRBJ1-1, is as follows: DVKVTQSSRYLVKRTGEKVFLECVQDMDHENMFWYRQDPGLGLRLIYFSYDVKMKEKGDIPEGYSVSREKKERFSLILESASTNQTSMYLCASHFRGGTEAFFGQGTRLTVV.

This clone has only a few counts. The rearrangement links TRBV28 to TRBJ2-1; 7 positions agree with TRBD2. CDR1 is MDHEN and CDR2 is SYDVKM in the germline V gene. This CDR3 is 13 amino acids long. J lost 16 bases, V lost 2 bases, and 11 bases had no gene match. The CDR3 spells CASSLLKRDLGFF. DNA of the CDR3: TGTGCCAGCAGTTTACTTAAGCGGGATCTTGGATTCTTC.

The chain links TRBV30 to TRBJ2-2; tentatively, D is TRBD1 or TRBD2 (5 bases each). Germline CDR1 reads GTSNPN; CDR2 reads SVGIG (reference sequence). V was shortened by 3 bases and J by 2 bases, with 13 bases between the two germline ends. The CDR3 is made up of 15 amino acids. CDR3 loop: CAWRRQGVNTGELFF. DNA of the CDR3: TGTGCCTGGAGGCGGCAGGGAGTAAACACCGGGGAGCTGTTTTTT.

This clone was detected a few times. The gene calls are TRBV2 and TRBJ1-4, with D unclear. Germline lookup yields CDR1 SNHLY and CDR2 FYNNEI. The V gene lost 7 bases and the J gene lost 1 base, with 13 bases spanning the gap. The CDR3 has 15 amino acids. The DNA for the CDR3 is TGTGCCAGCACCGAGGTGGGGAAAACTAATGAAAAACTGTTTTTT. Translation gives CASTEVGKTNEKLFF.

The chain uses TRBV28 and TRBJ1-5, with 8 bases aligning to TRBD1. Trimming cost V 6 bases and J 5 bases; bases outside gene matches: 3. The CDR3 loop spans 13 amino acids. Germline lookup yields CDR1 MDHEN and CDR2 SYDVKM. The CDR3 loop is CASRPQGDQPQHF. In DNA, the CDR3 is TGTGCCAGCAGACCACAGGGGGATCAGCCCCAGCATTTT.

The chain employs TRBV9 and TRBJ2-1; possible D gene TRBD2, 6 bases. CDR3 size: 18 residues. Germline CDR1 SGDLS, CDR2 YYNGEE. V was pared by 0 bases and J by 7 bases, with 23 bases between. The CDR3 sequence: CASSVVYSGTHSTNEQFF. DNA of the CDR3: TGTGCCAGCAGCGTAGTCTATTCCGGGACTCATTCCACAAATGAGCAGTTCTTC.

The chain combines TRBV7-9 with TRBJ1-1; no reliable D call. Deletions cut 7 bases from V and 6 bases from J, with 15 bases between. Per germline, CDR1 SEHNR and CDR2 FQNEAQ (reference sequence). This CDR3 comprises 13 residues. CDR3 bases: TGTGCCAGCAACGAACGGGAGAAGGCTGAAGCTTTCTTT. Protein: CASNEREKAEAFF.

The rearrangement links TRBV2 to TRBJ1-1; a possible D gene is TRBD1 (6 bases). Germline V gene sequence: CDR1 SNHLY, CDR2 FYNNEI. Trimming left V 4 bases short and J 0 bases short, with 15 bases between. The CDR3 covers 16 residues. The CDR3 reads CASSGGGGLMNTEAFF. CDR3 nucleotides: TGTGCCAGCAGTGGGGGAGGGGGTCTTATGAACACTGAAGCTTTCTTT.